Here is one T cell receptor beta chain with its context. Trimming took off 5 bases at V and 2 bases at J, with 9 bases between the two ends. Germline CDR1 reads LNHNV; CDR2 reads YYDKDF (reference sequence). The CDR3 is made up of 13 amino acids. Original methodology: It was from reference gene primer amplification that nucleated cell counts were estimated. Clones were sequenced by immunoSEQ multiplex PCR, and TCRdb holds only the in-frame ones, with some missing. D and trimming were read from the DNA, whereas the V and J calls and clone size are those reported in that table. The sample holds tens of thousands of clones, approximately 85% seen once. The data belong to a study of blood T cell repertoires in COVID-19. Study at large: The United States, Italy and Spain were the sources of the acute and convalescent COVID-19 samples. Sample material is recorded as cDNA or gDNA derived from T cells, B-cell-depleted T cells, or PBMCs.

The sequence came from a human donor in a cohort sampled during active COVID-19. Sequencing was done on a sample of peripheral blood. The V gene is TRBV15, the J gene TRBJ1-2; D is unclear. This CDR3 reads CATSLQINYGYTF. Here the CDR3 DNA reads TGTGCCACCAGCTTACAGATAAACTATGGCTACACCTTC.